This TCR beta chain was captured in a study of T cell repertoires in cytomegalovirus infection. Study summary: Public TCR beta signatures provided an indication of both CMV infection and a matching HLA type. Study-level findings and limits: CMV carriers with the relevant HLA were identified by cumulative public TCR beta family frequency. HLA-C-restricted CMV clonotypes gave the most frequent clonotype in two of eight donors.

About this clonotype itself: Its antigen is not identified.

One entry per CDR3 protein, called by TCRdb with MiXCR from the reads. The table has over 150,000 distinct CDR3 sequences, approximately 17% seen once. The V gene lost 0 bases and the J gene lost 3 bases, with 14 bases spanning the gap. This CDR3 comprises 17 residues. Per germline, CDR1 MNHEY and CDR2 SVGEGT. This rearrangement joins TRBV6-2 or TRBV6-3 to TRBJ2-2; D is perhaps TRBD2 (6 bases). The specimen sequenced was CD8+ T cells from PBMCs. This TCR came from a human donor in good health (CMV status not recorded). Some clones in this sample may be carry-over from other donors' samples. The CDR3 region is CASSYSRPGTHTGELFF. CDR3 DNA: TGTGCCAGCAGTTACTCGAGGCCCGGGACTCACACCGGGGAGCTGTTTTTT.